Listed below are T cell receptor beta chains from one sample, sequenced in a study of T cell changes during pregnancy in multiple sclerosis. Only in-frame clones appear in the TCRdb table, and some are missing; sequencing was by immunoSEQ multiplex PCR. The sample yields about 70,000 clones, 90% to 95% seen once. Sequences were derived from peripheral blood, sampled in the third trimester of pregnancy. Source of these receptors: a female donor with multiple sclerosis, enrolled in a pregnancy study. CDR3s include the opening cysteine and the closing phenylalanine or tryptophan. The D gene is left open where the match is weak. Expanded clones get a size class; other rows say once, few or many, or leave the size out.

j_gene: TRBJ1-5; v_gene: TRBV19; d_gene: -; abundance: -; CDR3nt: TGTGCCAGTAGTATTAGGGGCCAGGGGCAGCGTCAGCCCCAGCATTTT; CDR3aa: CASSIRGQGQRQPQHF
j_gene: TRBJ1-4; v_gene: TRBV6-5; d_gene: -; abundance: -; CDR3nt: TGTGCCAGCAGTTACTCCGGACCAGGGACTAATGAAAAACTGTTTTTT; CDR3aa: CASSYSGPGTNEKLFF
j_gene: TRBJ2-5; v_gene: TRBV18; d_gene: -; abundance: -; CDR3nt: TGTGCCAGCTCGCTCCGAGGGGGACAAGAGACCCAGTACTTC; CDR3aa: CASSLRGGQETQYF
j_gene: TRBJ2-2; v_gene: TRBV18; d_gene: TRBD2; abundance: -; CDR3nt: TGTGCCAGCTCACCGACTTTAGCGGGCACCGGGGAGCTGTTTTTT; CDR3aa: CASSPTLAGTGELFF
j_gene: TRBJ1-2; v_gene: TRBV4-3; d_gene: TRBD1; abundance: once; CDR3nt: TGCGCCAGCAGCCTCGGACAGGGGGACTATGGCTACACCTTC; CDR3aa: CASSLGQGDYGYTF
j_gene: TRBJ2-7; v_gene: TRBV29-1; d_gene: -; abundance: -; CDR3nt: TGCAGCGTTGAAGATCGAGGGAGATCCTCCTACGAGCAGTACTTC; CDR3aa: CSVEDRGRSSYEQYF
j_gene: TRBJ2-7; v_gene: TRBV29-1; d_gene: -; abundance: -; CDR3nt: TGCAGCGTGGGAACAGGCAGCTTCTACGAGCAGTACTTC; CDR3aa: CSVGTGSFYEQYF
j_gene: TRBJ2-2; v_gene: TRBV2; d_gene: -; abundance: once; CDR3nt: TGTGCCAGCAGTCTCGGACTTATCACCGGGGAGCTGTTTTTT; CDR3aa: CASSLGLITGELFF
j_gene: TRBJ2-1; v_gene: TRBV11-1; d_gene: TRBD2; abundance: -; CDR3nt: TGTGCCAGCAGCACAGGACTAGCGGGGGGGGATGAGCAGTTCTTC; CDR3aa: CASSTGLAGGDEQFF
j_gene: TRBJ2-7; v_gene: TRBV6-5; d_gene: TRBD1; abundance: -; CDR3nt: TGTGCCAGCAGGCTGCCGGGACAGGGGAGGTACGAGCAGTACTTC; CDR3aa: CASRLPGQGRYEQYF
j_gene: TRBJ2-1; v_gene: TRBV7-2; d_gene: TRBD1; abundance: -; CDR3nt: TGTGCCAGCAGCTTAGCTGGGGACAGGGGCCCCAACAATGAGCAGTTCTTC; CDR3aa: CASSLAGDRGPNNEQFF
j_gene: TRBJ1-3; v_gene: TRBV19; d_gene: -; abundance: once; CDR3nt: TGTGCCAGTACTGAGGGACTGAGCATATATTTT; CDR3aa: CASTEGLSIYF
j_gene: TRBJ1-2; v_gene: TRBV2; d_gene: -; abundance: -; CDR3nt: TGTGCCAGCTTGGGCGCCGCTTATGGCTACACCTTC; CDR3aa: CASLGAAYGYTF
j_gene: TRBJ1-5; v_gene: TRBV5-6; d_gene: -; abundance: -; CDR3nt: TGTGCCAGCGCCCGGAGGGGTTTACGGAATCAGCCCCAGCATTTT; CDR3aa: CASARRGLRNQPQHF
j_gene: TRBJ1-2; v_gene: TRBV4-2; d_gene: -; abundance: -; CDR3nt: TGTGCCAGCAGCCAAGACCCCGGGACAAACTATGGCTACACCTTC; CDR3aa: CASSQDPGTNYGYTF
j_gene: TRBJ2-3; v_gene: TRBV7-6; d_gene: -; abundance: -; CDR3nt: TGTGCCAGCAGCTTACTTCGCGGCGCGGACTATAGCACAGATACGCAGTATTTT; CDR3aa: CASSLLRGADYSTDTQYF
j_gene: TRBJ2-3; v_gene: TRBV7-9; d_gene: -; abundance: -; CDR3nt: TGTGCCAGCAGCTCATACAGGGTTGGAGATACGCAGTATTTT; CDR3aa: CASSSYRVGDTQYF
j_gene: TRBJ2-3; v_gene: TRBV7-9; d_gene: -; abundance: -; CDR3nt: TGTGCCAGCAGCTCCTCCTCTGGACCCTCAGGGGCCACAGATACGCAGTATTTT; CDR3aa: CASSSSSGPSGATDTQYF
j_gene: TRBJ1-6; v_gene: TRBV19; d_gene: TRBD1; abundance: -; CDR3nt: TGTGCCAGTAGTACGAAAACAGGGGGCCCTAATTCACCCCTCCACTTT; CDR3aa: CASSTKTGGPNSPLHF
j_gene: TRBJ2-7; v_gene: TRBV19; d_gene: TRBD2; abundance: -; CDR3nt: TGTGCCAGTAGCTCAAGGGAGGGTTTTTACGAGCAGTACTTC; CDR3aa: CASSSREGFYEQYF
j_gene: TRBJ2-1; v_gene: TRBV9; d_gene: TRBD2; abundance: once; CDR3nt: TGTGCCAGCAGCGGTAGCGGGGTAGACTACAATGAGCAGTTCTTC; CDR3aa: CASSGSGVDYNEQFF
j_gene: TRBJ1-3; v_gene: TRBV5-4; d_gene: TRBD1; abundance: -; CDR3nt: TGTGCCAGCAGCTTTAAACTCAGTGGGACAGCCTCTGGAAACACCATATATTTT; CDR3aa: CASSFKLSGTASGNTIYF
j_gene: TRBJ1-4; v_gene: TRBV18; d_gene: TRBD1; abundance: once; CDR3nt: TGTGCCAGCTCACCCCGCGGGACAGCAACTAATGAAAAACTGTTTTTT; CDR3aa: CASSPRGTATNEKLFF
j_gene: TRBJ2-3; v_gene: TRBV5-8; d_gene: -; abundance: -; CDR3nt: TGTGCCAGCAGCTTGGATGTGCAGGGCACAGATACGCAGTATTTT; CDR3aa: CASSLDVQGTDTQYF
j_gene: TRBJ1-5; v_gene: TRBV9; d_gene: TRBD1; abundance: -; CDR3nt: TGTGCCAGCAGCGTAGGGGGACAGGGGGATCAGCCCCAGCATTTT; CDR3aa: CASSVGGQGDQPQHF
j_gene: TRBJ1-4; v_gene: TRBV19; d_gene: -; abundance: -; CDR3nt: TGTGCCAGTAGTATGGGGGCGGCTAATGAAAAACTGTTTTTT; CDR3aa: CASSMGAANEKLFF
j_gene: TRBJ1-5; v_gene: TRBV18; d_gene: -; abundance: -; CDR3nt: TGTGCCAGCTCACCTTTGGGGGCCGGTAATAGCTATCAGCCCCAGCATTTT; CDR3aa: CASSPLGAGNSYQPQHF
j_gene: TRBJ2-7; v_gene: TRBV7-9; d_gene: TRBD1; abundance: -; CDR3nt: TGTGCCAGCAGCTGGGGCCCAACCGGGACAGGGGGAAGGTGGCTGTACTTC; CDR3aa: CASSWGPTGTGGRWLYF
j_gene: TRBJ1-4; v_gene: TRBV6-6; d_gene: TRBD1; abundance: -; CDR3nt: TGTGCCAGCAGACCAGACAGGGGGTCAAATGAAAAACTGTTTTTT; CDR3aa: CASRPDRGSNEKLFF
j_gene: TRBJ2-5; v_gene: TRBV7-6; d_gene: -; abundance: -; CDR3nt: TGTGCCAGCAGCCAGGCGGGAATGGGGCAAGAGACCCAGTACTTC; CDR3aa: CASSQAGMGQETQYF
j_gene: TRBJ1-2; v_gene: TRBV7-9; d_gene: -; abundance: -; CDR3nt: TGTGCCAGCAGCTTAGCACAGAGCTATGGCTACACCTTC; CDR3aa: CASSLAQSYGYTF
j_gene: TRBJ1-3; v_gene: TRBV4-2; d_gene: TRBD1; abundance: once; CDR3nt: TGTGCCAGCAGCCAAGAAACCCAGGGGGCGGCTGGAAACACCATATATTTT; CDR3aa: CASSQETQGAAGNTIYF
j_gene: TRBJ1-3; v_gene: TRBV9; d_gene: -; abundance: -; CDR3nt: TGTGCCAGCAGCGCCGAGGCTGGAAACACCATATATTTT; CDR3aa: CASSAEAGNTIYF
j_gene: TRBJ2-1; v_gene: TRBV5-6; d_gene: TRBD2; abundance: -; CDR3nt: TGTGCCAGCAGCTTTAGCGGGGGGTACTACAATGAGCAGTTCTTC; CDR3aa: CASSFSGGYYNEQFF
j_gene: TRBJ1-2; v_gene: TRBV27; d_gene: -; abundance: -; CDR3nt: TGTGCCAGCAAAGTGGGGGGGACCTATGGCTACACCTTC; CDR3aa: CASKVGGTYGYTF
j_gene: TRBJ2-3; v_gene: TRBV4-1; d_gene: TRBD1; abundance: -; CDR3nt: TGCGCCAGCAGCCCCGGACAGGGTAGCACAGATACGCAGTATTTT; CDR3aa: CASSPGQGSTDTQYF
j_gene: TRBJ2-7; v_gene: TRBV9; d_gene: -; abundance: -; CDR3nt: TGTGCCAGCAGCGCTGAGCCAGGATATTCGGTTTACGAGCAGTACTTC; CDR3aa: CASSAEPGYSVYEQYF
j_gene: TRBJ1-2; v_gene: TRBV20-1; d_gene: -; abundance: -; CDR3nt: TGCAGTGCCAGGACAGTGGCCGGCTACACCTTC; CDR3aa: CSARTVAGYTF
j_gene: TRBJ2-3; v_gene: TRBV4-1; d_gene: TRBD2; abundance: -; CDR3nt: TGCGCCAGCAGCCAAGTCCCGGGACACCGGGGGGGAAATACGCAGTATTTT; CDR3aa: CASSQVPGHRGGNTQYF
j_gene: TRBJ2-7; v_gene: TRBV19; d_gene: TRBD2; abundance: -; CDR3nt: TGTGCCAGTAGTAACCCCCGCGGACTAGCGGGGCCCTCCTACGAGCAGTACTTC; CDR3aa: CASSNPRGLAGPSYEQYF
j_gene: TRBJ1-4; v_gene: TRBV12-5; d_gene: -; abundance: -; CDR3nt: TGTGCTAGTGGTCCCAGGGTAGGGGAAAAACTGTTTTTT; CDR3aa: CASGPRVGEKLFF
j_gene: TRBJ1-6; v_gene: TRBV7-2; d_gene: TRBD1; abundance: -; CDR3nt: TGTGCCAGCAGCGCCGGGACAGGCTACAATTCACCCCTCCACTTT; CDR3aa: CASSAGTGYNSPLHF
j_gene: TRBJ1-1; v_gene: TRBV6-5; d_gene: TRBD1; abundance: once; CDR3nt: TGTGCCAGCAGTTACCAGGGGGCAGGCTACACTGAAGCTTTCTTT; CDR3aa: CASSYQGAGYTEAFF
j_gene: TRBJ1-1; v_gene: TRBV6-5; d_gene: -; abundance: -; CDR3nt: TGTGCCAGCAGTTACTCGGTACAGAACACTGAAGCTTTCTTT; CDR3aa: CASSYSVQNTEAFF
j_gene: TRBJ2-7; v_gene: TRBV9; d_gene: -; abundance: once; CDR3nt: TGTGCCAGCAGCGTAGACCCACAGATTTACGAGCAGTACTTC; CDR3aa: CASSVDPQIYEQYF
j_gene: TRBJ2-7; v_gene: TRBV6-5; d_gene: TRBD1; abundance: -; CDR3nt: TGTGCCAGCAGCCGGGACAGGGGCGTTTACGAGCAGTACTTC; CDR3aa: CASSRDRGVYEQYF
j_gene: TRBJ2-2; v_gene: TRBV9; d_gene: TRBD1; abundance: -; CDR3nt: TGTGCCAGCAGCGTTTCCCGACAGGGGTCGAACACCGGGGAGCTGTTTTTT; CDR3aa: CASSVSRQGSNTGELFF
j_gene: TRBJ1-6; v_gene: TRBV6-1; d_gene: TRBD1; abundance: -; CDR3nt: TGTGCCGGGGGGACAGGGGATAATTCACCCCTCCACTTT; CDR3aa: CAGGTGDNSPLHF
j_gene: TRBJ2-1; v_gene: TRBV7-3; d_gene: TRBD2; abundance: -; CDR3nt: TGTGCCAGCAGCTTAGGACTAGCGGGGAGGTACAATGAGCAGTTCTTC; CDR3aa: CASSLGLAGRYNEQFF
j_gene: TRBJ2-2; v_gene: TRBV7-3; d_gene: -; abundance: -; CDR3nt: TGTGCCAGCAGCCCTACAAGTGGCAGGGCAAGCACCGGGGAGCTGTTTTTT; CDR3aa: CASSPTSGRASTGELFF
j_gene: TRBJ1-2; v_gene: TRBV19; d_gene: -; abundance: once; CDR3nt: TGTGCCAGTAGTCCCGACACCGCTAACTATGGCTACACCTTC; CDR3aa: CASSPDTANYGYTF
j_gene: TRBJ2-7; v_gene: TRBV15; d_gene: -; abundance: -; CDR3nt: TGTGCCACCAGCAGAGATATACCGACAGCCGGCTCCTACGAGCAGTACTTC; CDR3aa: CATSRDIPTAGSYEQYF
j_gene: TRBJ2-5; v_gene: TRBV4-3; d_gene: TRBD1; abundance: -; CDR3nt: TGCGCCAGCAGCCAATCTTTCCTACAGGGGGTGGAAGAGACCCAGTACTTC; CDR3aa: CASSQSFLQGVEETQYF
j_gene: TRBJ2-7; v_gene: TRBV27; d_gene: TRBD1; abundance: -; CDR3nt: TGTGCCAGCAGTTTAGAGCGGACAGGGCTTCCCTACGAGCAGTACTTC; CDR3aa: CASSLERTGLPYEQYF
j_gene: TRBJ1-6; v_gene: TRBV5-4; d_gene: TRBD1; abundance: -; CDR3nt: TGTGCCAGCAGCCAGGGACAGGGTAAGAATTCACCCCTCCACTTT; CDR3aa: CASSQGQGKNSPLHF
j_gene: TRBJ2-5; v_gene: TRBV19; d_gene: TRBD2; abundance: -; CDR3nt: TGTGCCAGTAGCGGACTAGCGGGATCGTACCAAGAGACCCAGTACTTC; CDR3aa: CASSGLAGSYQETQYF
j_gene: TRBJ1-4; v_gene: TRBV5-5; d_gene: TRBD1; abundance: -; CDR3nt: TGTGCCAGCAGCTTTAGGGGGCCGAATGAAAAACTGTTTTTT; CDR3aa: CASSFRGPNEKLFF